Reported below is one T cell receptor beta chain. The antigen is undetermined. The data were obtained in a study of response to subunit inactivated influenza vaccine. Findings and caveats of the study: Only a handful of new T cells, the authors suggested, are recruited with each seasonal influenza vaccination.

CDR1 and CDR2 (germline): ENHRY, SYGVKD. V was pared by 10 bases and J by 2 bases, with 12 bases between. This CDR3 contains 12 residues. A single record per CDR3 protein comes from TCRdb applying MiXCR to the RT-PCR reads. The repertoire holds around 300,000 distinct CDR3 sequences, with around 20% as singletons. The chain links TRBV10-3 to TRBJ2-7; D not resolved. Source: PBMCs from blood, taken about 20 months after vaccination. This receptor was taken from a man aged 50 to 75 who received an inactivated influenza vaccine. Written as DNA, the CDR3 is TGTGCCACAGGACGATCTACCTACGAGCAGTACTTC. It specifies CATGRSTYEQYF.